Here is one T cell receptor (beta chain) with its context. This entry comes from a study of OX40 agonist ivuxolimab in advanced cancers. Study details: Patients were dosed intravenously with ivuxolimab at 0.01 to 10 mg/kg every 2 weeks.

Some clones are missing from TCRdb's copy, which holds only in-frame ones; the method was immunoSEQ multiplex PCR. The profile shows about 62,000 clones, roughly 85% of them singletons. The receptor was derived from an adult with an advanced solid tumor such as melanoma, head and neck, liver or kidney cancer. The specimen was CD4+ or CD8+ T cells sorted from blood, collected in a trial of the OX40 agonist ivuxolimab.

In DNA form, the CDR3 reads TGTGCCAGCAGCCGCACAAGCACAGATACGCAGTATTTT. Translation gives CASSRTSTDTQYF. The chain has TRBV7-9 and TRBJ2-3, with D uncertain. There are 13 residues in the CDR3. CDR1 SEHNR and CDR2 FQNEAQ come from the germline V gene (reference sequence). The V and J ends lost 5 bases and 0 bases respectively, with 6 bases between them.